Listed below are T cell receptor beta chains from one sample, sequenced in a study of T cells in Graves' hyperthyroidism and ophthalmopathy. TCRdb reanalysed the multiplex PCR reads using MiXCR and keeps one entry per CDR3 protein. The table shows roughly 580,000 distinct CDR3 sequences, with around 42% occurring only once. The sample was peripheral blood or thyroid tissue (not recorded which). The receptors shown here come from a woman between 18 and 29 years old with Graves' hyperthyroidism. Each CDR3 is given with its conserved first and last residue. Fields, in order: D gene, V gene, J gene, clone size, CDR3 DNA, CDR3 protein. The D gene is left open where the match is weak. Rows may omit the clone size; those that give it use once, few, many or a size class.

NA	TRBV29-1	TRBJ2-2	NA	TGCAGCGTTGAGGAACTCGAAAGCAACACCGGGGAGCTGTTTTTT	CSVEELESNTGELFF
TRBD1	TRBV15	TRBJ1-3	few	TGTGCCACCAGCCTAGGACAGGTCTCTGGAAACACCATATATTTT	CATSLGQVSGNTIYF
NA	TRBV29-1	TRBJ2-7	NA	TGCAGCGTTGAAAATGGGGCAGGGGGGGACGGGCAGTACTTC	CSVENGAGGDGQYF
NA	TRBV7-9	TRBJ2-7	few	TGTGCCAGCAGCCAGCTCAACTACGAGCAGTACTTC	CASSQLNYEQYF
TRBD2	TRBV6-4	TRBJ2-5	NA	TGTGCCAGCAGTGCCCGAGCGGGAGAGCAGTACTTC	CASSARAGEQYF
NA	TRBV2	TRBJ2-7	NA	TGTGCCAGCAGACCGGAGGGGCAGTACTTC	CASRPEGQYF
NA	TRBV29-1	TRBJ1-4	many	TGCAGCGTTGAAGCGGGGACTGGGGAAAAACTGTTTTTT	CSVEAGTGEKLFF
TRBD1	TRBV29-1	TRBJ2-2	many	TGCAGCGTGGGGACAGGGCGGACCGGGGAGCTGTTTTTT	CSVGTGRTGELFF
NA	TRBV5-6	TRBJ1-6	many	TGTGCCAGCAGCTTGAGGGGCACCCTCCACTTT	CASSLRGTLHF
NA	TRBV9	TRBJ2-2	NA	TGTGCCAGCAGCGCCTTGTCTAGGGGGAGTCCCGGGGAGCTGTTTTTT	CASSALSRGSPGELFF
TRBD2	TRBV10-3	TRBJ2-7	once	TGTGCCATCAGTTTAGGGACTACCTACGAGCAGTACTTC	CAISLGTTYEQYF
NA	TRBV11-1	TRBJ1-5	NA	TGTGCCAGCAGCCCAACTAGTCATGGGGTCACCAATCAGCCCCAGCATTTT	CASSPTSHGVTNQPQHF
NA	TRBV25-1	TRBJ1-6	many	TGTGCCAGTACCGAGGGTTCTTCACCCCTCCACTTT	CASTEGSSPLHF
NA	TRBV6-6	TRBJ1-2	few	TGTGCCAGCAGTTACACCTACAGAAACTATGGCTACACCTTC	CASSYTYRNYGYTF